Listed below are T cell receptor beta chains from one sample, sequenced in a study of vaccination and CD4 T cells after COVID-19. Their antigens are not known. TCRdb recomputed calls from the PCR reads with MiXCR, one row per CDR3 protein. The top ten clones hold roughly 11% of a sample with some 20,000 distinct CDR3 sequences, roughly a quarter of them seen once. The sequencing sample was made of cultured CD4+ T cells from blood. The receptors originated from a human donor with COVID-19. Both conserved end residues are part of each CDR3. A D gene is named only where the DNA matches it firmly. Clone size appears in some rows only: once, few, many, or a class for an expanded clone.

j_call | d_call | clone_size | v_call | cdr3_nt | cdr3_aa
TRBJ1-1 | TRBD1 | few | TRBV20-1 | TGCAGTGCTAGCCAAGGGACAGTGATGAACACTGAAGCTTTCTTT | CSASQGTVMNTEAFF
TRBJ2-3 | TRBD1 | - | TRBV5-1 | TGCGCCAGCAGCCTAGGACAGGGAGGCACAGATACGCAGTATTTT | CASSLGQGGTDTQYF
TRBJ1-3 | TRBD1 | few | TRBV28 | TGTGCCAGCAGCTCTCGACAGGGGGCGAGAAACACCATATATTTT | CASSSRQGARNTIYF
TRBJ1-6 | TRBD1 | - | TRBV5-6 | TGTGCCAGCAGCTCGGGGACAGGGGGTACCGGGTCACCCCTCCACTTT | CASSSGTGGTGSPLHF
TRBJ1-6 | TRBD1 | - | TRBV25-1 | TGTGCCAGCAGTGACCCGGACAGGAGCTCCTATAATTCACCCCTCCACTTT | CASSDPDRSSYNSPLHF
TRBJ1-5 | - | few | TRBV2 | TGTGCCAGCAGGGAAGAGCGCAATCAGCCCCAGCATTTT | CASREERNQPQHF
TRBJ2-7 | - | - | TRBV12-3/TRBV12-4 | TGTGCCAGCAGTCGCCGGGACACCAACTCCTACGAGCAGTACTTC | CASSRRDTNSYEQYF
TRBJ2-3 | - | - | TRBV14 | TGTGCCAGCAGCTCTCGACTGACAGATACGCAGTATTTT | CASSSRLTDTQYF
TRBJ2-5 | - | few | TRBV30 | TGTGCCTGGAGTGTGGGACAAAAAGAGACCCAGTACTTC | CAWSVGQKETQYF
TRBJ1-1 | - | - | TRBV7-2 | TGTGCCAGCAGCTTGCAGGGGAAATCGAACACTGAAGCTTTCTTT | CASSLQGKSNTEAFF
TRBJ1-6 | - | few | TRBV19 | TGTGCCAGTCGGGACGGAACCTATTCACCCCTCCACTTT | CASRDGTYSPLHF
TRBJ1-2 | - | - | TRBV19 | TGTGCCAGTAGTACAGGGGTGGCAGGGACTAACTATGGCTACACCTTC | CASSTGVAGTNYGYTF
TRBJ2-5 | - | few | TRBV7-2 | TGTGCCAGCAGCCGCAGTGGCGAAACCCAAGAGACCCAGTACTTC | CASSRSGETQETQYF
TRBJ2-7 | TRBD2 | few | TRBV12-5 | TGTGCTAGTGGGCGGGAGGGGGGCTCCTACGAGCAGTACTTC | CASGREGGSYEQYF
TRBJ2-3 | TRBD2 | - | TRBV7-2 | TGTGCCAGCAGCCCTCCCCCTTCGCGGGGGGGCACAGATACGCAGTATTTT | CASSPPPSRGGTDTQYF
TRBJ2-7 | TRBD1 | - | TRBV6-2/TRBV6-3 | TGTGCCAGCAGTTACACCGACAGGGTAAACGAGCAGTACTTC | CASSYTDRVNEQYF
TRBJ2-7 | - | - | TRBV20-1 | TGCAGTGCTAGAGATCGCCGGGCCTCGGCTACAGAGCAGTACTTC | CSARDRRASATEQYF
TRBJ1-5 | - | - | TRBV2 | TGTGCCAGCAGTGTTGGGTTCCAGCCCCAGCATTTT | CASSVGFQPQHF
TRBJ1-2 | - | few | TRBV20-1 | TGCAGTGCTAGAATACACAGGGAGATCCTTAACTATGGCTACACCTTC | CSARIHREILNYGYTF
TRBJ1-2 | - | - | TRBV10-1 | TGCGCCAGCAGTGTAGGGACCGACTATGGCTACACCTTC | CASSVGTDYGYTF
TRBJ1-5 | - | - | TRBV12-3/TRBV12-4 | TGTGCCAGCAGCCGGTCTTATCAGCCCCAGCATTTT | CASSRSYQPQHF
TRBJ1-4 | - | - | TRBV19 | TGTGCCAGTAGCATCGGTCAGTTTAATGAAAAACTGTTTTTT | CASSIGQFNEKLFF
TRBJ1-2 | - | few | TRBV30 | TGTGCCTGGGCACAGACACAAAACTATGGCTACACCTTC | CAWAQTQNYGYTF
TRBJ1-1 | - | - | TRBV20-1 | TGCAGTGCTAGACCGAACACTGAAGCTTTCTTT | CSARPNTEAFF
TRBJ2-7 | - | few | TRBV7-3 | TGTGCCAGCAGCTTGGCAGGGGACTCCTACGAGCAGTACTTC | CASSLAGDSYEQYF
TRBJ2-7 | - | few | TRBV7-2 | TGTGCCAGCAGCCGCACGGGGAACGGCGAGCAGTACTTC | CASSRTGNGEQYF
TRBJ2-2 | - | few | TRBV6-2/TRBV6-3 | TGTGCCAGCACCTTATCGGGCGGGGTAACCGGGGAGCTGTTTTTT | CASTLSGGVTGELFF
TRBJ1-6 | - | few | TRBV7-2 | TGTGCCAGCAGCTTAATTCCACAGACAAGCTCCTATAATTCACCCCTCCACTTT | CASSLIPQTSSYNSPLHF
TRBJ2-1 | - | few | TRBV5-6 | TGTGCCAGCACCGAACGGGGGCAAGCCTACAATGAGCAGTTCTTC | CASTERGQAYNEQFF
TRBJ1-1 | - | - | TRBV2 | TGTGCCAGCAGTGAAGCATTAGTGAACACTGAAGCTTTCTTT | CASSEALVNTEAFF
TRBJ2-5 | TRBD2 | few | TRBV7-2 | TGTGCCAGCAGCTTACAGCTAGCGGTTCAAGAGACCCAGTACTTC | CASSLQLAVQETQYF
TRBJ2-3 | TRBD1 | - | TRBV30 | TGTGCCTGGAGTCGGACAGGGAGCACAGATACGCAGTATTTT | CAWSRTGSTDTQYF
TRBJ1-5 | - | - | TRBV6-1 | TGTGCCAGCCGGGAAACAGGGATGGGCAATCAGCCCCAGCATTTT | CASRETGMGNQPQHF
TRBJ2-7 | TRBD1 | - | TRBV7-2 | TGTGCCAGCAGCTATCGACAGGGGGCGTGGTACGAGCAGTACTTC | CASSYRQGAWYEQYF
TRBJ2-2 | - | - | TRBV7-2 | TGTGCCAGCAGCTTAGACGGTTTGCAGGTGAACGGGGAGCTGTTTTTT | CASSLDGLQVNGELFF
TRBJ1-5 | TRBD1 | few | TRBV24-1 | TGTGCCACCAGTGATGAAGGAGGTGAACAGGGGTCCCAGCATTTT | CATSDEGGEQGSQHF
TRBJ2-5 | - | few | TRBV12-3/TRBV12-4 | TGTGCCAGCAGGGGGGGTGGTGAGACCCAGTACTTC | CASRGGGETQYF
TRBJ1-3 | - | few | TRBV2 | TGTGCCAGCAGGGCCGGGGGGCTTGGAAACACCATATATTTT | CASRAGGLGNTIYF
TRBJ1-3 | - | once | TRBV5-1 | TGCGCCAGCAGCTTGGATAGTGGCTCTGGAAACACCATATATTTT | CASSLDSGSGNTIYF
TRBJ2-3 | - | - | TRBV7-6 | TGTGCCAGCAGCCTCGACCCCGTGGGTACGCAGTATTTT | CASSLDPVGTQYF
TRBJ1-6 | TRBD1 | few | TRBV19 | TGTGCCAGTAGTGCCCAGGGACAGAAGAATTCACCCCTCCACTTT | CASSAQGQKNSPLHF
TRBJ1-1 | - | - | TRBV18 | TGTGCCAGCTCACCAAACGGGGGAATGAACACTGAAGCTTTCTTT | CASSPNGGMNTEAFF
TRBJ2-5 | TRBD1 | - | TRBV20-1 | TGCAGTGCCCTACATGTGGGACAGACCGTTTTTGAGACCCAGTACTTC | CSALHVGQTVFETQYF
TRBJ2-1 | TRBD1 | - | TRBV30 | TGTGCCTGGATACAGGGGGTAAATCAGTTCTTC | CAWIQGVNQFF
TRBJ1-2 | - | few | TRBV28 | TGTGCCAGCATTCGGCAGGGCTATGGCTACACCTTC | CASIRQGYGYTF
TRBJ1-5 | - | few | TRBV7-9 | TGTGCCAGCAGCTTAGAAGGGAAGCATCAGCCCCAGCATTTT | CASSLEGKHQPQHF
TRBJ1-6 | - | few | TRBV20-1 | TGCAGTGCTAGAGAAGGCAGCAGCTCCTATAATTCACCCCTCCACTTT | CSAREGSSSYNSPLHF
TRBJ2-7 | - | - | TRBV7-2 | TGTGCCAGCAGCTCCGGGTCCCTTGGGTCCCTCGAGCAGTACTTC | CASSSGSLGSLEQYF
TRBJ2-3 | - | - | TRBV7-2 | TGTGCCAGCAGCCCCCTTGTGTGGGCTACGCAGTATTTT | CASSPLVWATQYF
TRBJ2-1 | - | - | TRBV7-2 | TGTGCCAGCAGCCCCTTCCTTGGGAATGAGCAGTTCTTC | CASSPFLGNEQFF